This T cell receptor (beta chain) was obtained from a study of blood T cell repertoires in COVID-19. Turning to the study itself: Samples of COVID-19 (acute and convalescent) were obtained from the United States, Italy and Spain. The cDNA or gDNA used as material had been derived from T cells, B-cell-depleted T cells, or PBMCs.

The V and J ends lost 3 bases and 9 bases, in that order; junction bases with no gene match: 10. This CDR3 spans 14 amino acids. CDR1 is GTSNPN, CDR2 SVGIG, per germline (reference sequence). Authors' methods: For nucleated cells, counts were estimated from reference gene primer amplification. Generated by immunoSEQ multiplex PCR, the TCRdb table keeps only in-frame clones and is missing some. V, J and clone size were drawn from that table, and D and trimming were deduced from the DNA. The sample records about 120,000 clones, 75% to 90% being singletons. The sample taken for sequencing was peripheral blood. J is TRBJ2-1 and V is TRBV30; 8 bases map to TRBD1. The receptor comes from a man between 65 and 85 years old with acute or convalescent COVID-19. CDR3 bases: TGTGCCTGGAGACCCGTGACAGGGGTCGGTGAGCAGTTCTTC. The encoded protein is CAWRPVTGVGEQFF.